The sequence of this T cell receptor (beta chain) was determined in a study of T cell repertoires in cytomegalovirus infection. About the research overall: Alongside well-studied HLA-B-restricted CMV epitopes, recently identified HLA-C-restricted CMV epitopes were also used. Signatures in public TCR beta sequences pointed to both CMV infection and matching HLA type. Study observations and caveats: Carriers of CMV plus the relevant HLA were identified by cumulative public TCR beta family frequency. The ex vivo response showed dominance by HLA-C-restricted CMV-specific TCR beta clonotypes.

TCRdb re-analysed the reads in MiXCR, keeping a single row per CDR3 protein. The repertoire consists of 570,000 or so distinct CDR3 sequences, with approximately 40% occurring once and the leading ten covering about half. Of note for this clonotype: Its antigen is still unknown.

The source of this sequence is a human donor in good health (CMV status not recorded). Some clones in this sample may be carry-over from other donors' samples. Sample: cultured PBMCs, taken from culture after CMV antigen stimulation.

CDR3: CATTANGAYIQYF. CDR3 coding DNA: TGTGCCACCACAGCTAACGGGGCTTACATTCAGTACTTC. The chain is built from TRBV28 and TRBJ2-4, with D perhaps assigned TRBD1 or TRBD2 (5 bases each). Germline assignment: CDR1 MDHEN and CDR2 SYDVKM. This CDR3 is 13 amino acids long. Trimming shortened V by 10 bases and J by 8 bases, and 18 bases separated the two germline ends. Together with reference TRBV28 and TRBJ2-4, the CDR3 gives the full variable domain: DVKVTQSSRYLVKRTGEKVFLECVQDMDHENMFWYRQDPGLGLRLIYFSYDVKMKEKGDIPEGYSVSREKKERFSLILESASTNQTSMYLCATTANGAYIQYFGAGTRLSVL.